The next 20 T cell receptor beta chains were all read from a single sample in a study of blood T cells in healthy people across ages. Through a sample-barcoded 5' primer and a J-beta primer mix, a second PCR was run for 7 to 11 cycles. TCRdb passed the 5' RACE reads through MiXCR, listing each CDR3 protein once. The table records 730,000 or so distinct CDR3 sequences, roughly 47% of them present only once. What was sequenced was blood. All receptors come from a woman in her sixties or seventies in good health.

This clonotype turned up a few times. V gene TRBV7-6 combines with J gene TRBJ1-1; D not resolved. Germline loops: CDR1 SGHVS, CDR2 FNYEAQ. The V and J ends lost 5 bases and 5 bases respectively, with 12 bases between them. The CDR3 extends over 13 amino acids. The CDR3 loop is CASSSKDGTEAFF. The CDR3 bases are TGTGCCAGCAGCAGCAAGGACGGTACTGAAGCTTTCTTT.

This clonotype was recorded at least ten times. J is TRBJ2-7 and V is TRBV7-2; 11 bases line up with TRBD2. The length of the CDR3 is 15 residues. Germline CDR1 is SGHTA and CDR2 is FQGNSA. Trimming cost V 3 bases and J 7 bases; bases outside gene matches: 8. Here the CDR3 DNA reads TGTGCCAGCAGCTTCCAGGGACTAGCGGTCGAGGAGCAGTACTTC. Translated: CASSFQGLAVEEQYF.

The chain carries TRBV27 and TRBJ2-5, with D possibly matching TRBD2 (5 bases). Germline-derived CDR1 and CDR2 are MNHEY and SMNVEV (reference sequence). The V end lost 3 bases, the J end lost 2 bases, and 10 bases lay between the germline ends. This CDR3 spans 14 amino acids. CDR3 sequence (DNA): TGTGCCAGCAGTTTCGCGGGTCGACAAGAGACCCAGTACTTC. This sequence encodes CASSFAGRQETQYF.

The rearrangement joins TRBV7-6 to TRBJ2-3, with no clear D. The CDR3 totals 15 residues. V lost 7 bases to trimming and J lost 0 bases, with 14 bases between them. Germline V lookup: CDR1 SGHVS, CDR2 FNYEAQ. The CDR3 here is CASMKSGVSTDTQYF. The CDR3 DNA is TGTGCCAGCATGAAGTCTGGGGTCAGCACAGATACGCAGTATTTT.

The chain is built from TRBV20-1 and TRBJ1-4, with D possibly being TRBD1 (5 bases). With 1 base removed from V and 16 bases from J, the gap between germline ends came to 19 bases. The CDR3 is made up of 13 amino acids. Germline lookup yields CDR1 DFQATT and CDR2 SNEGSKA (reference sequence). DNA of the CDR3: TGCAGTGCTAGAGCCAGTTGGGCAGGGATAAGGTTTTTT. Translating gives CSARASWAGIRFF.

The sample holds many counts of this clonotype. This rearrangement joins TRBV10-3 to TRBJ2-4, with TRBD2 as a possible D gene (5 bases). This CDR3 has 13 residues. V lost 11 bases, J lost 9 bases, and 20 bases lay in between. Germline CDR1 and CDR2: ENHRY and SYGVKD. The CDR3 is CAVMARNEGIQYF. CDR3 nucleotide sequence: TGTGCCGTAATGGCGCGTAATGAGGGCATTCAGTACTTC.

The genes are TRBV5-1 and TRBJ2-3, with 10 bases fitting TRBD1. V was clipped by 4 bases and J by 1 base; unmatched bases: 6. CDR1 SGHRS and CDR2 YFSETQ come from the germline V gene. The CDR3 runs 16 residues. CDR3 coding DNA: TGCGCCAGCAGCCGTGGACAGGGGGTTGGCACAGATACGCAGTATTTT. Amino acids: CASSRGQGVGTDTQYF.

This clonotype was seen more than once but under ten times. The rearrangement uses TRBV12-3 or TRBV12-4 and TRBJ1-6; TRBD1 might be the D (5 bases). The CDR3 is 17 residues long. Trimming cost V 5 bases and J 7 bases, with 21 bases left between them. The CDR3 nucleotides are TGTGCCAGCAGTGGACATCGGGTCCCCTCCGGGAATTCACCCCTCCACTTT. Its translation is CASSGHRVPSGNSPLHF.

This clonotype occurred a few times. The gene calls are TRBV11-2 and TRBJ2-5; a possible D gene is TRBD2 (6 bases). CDR1 and CDR2 from the germline V gene are SGHAT and FQNNGV. Deletions cut 3 bases from V and 5 bases from J, with 13 bases between. This CDR3 is 14 amino acids long. This chain's CDR3 is CASSFGGARETQYF. CDR3 sequence (DNA): TGTGCCAGCAGCTTTGGAGGGGCCCGGGAGACCCAGTACTTC.

This chain links TRBV3-1 with TRBJ2-4, with 8 positions matching TRBD2. CDR1 and CDR2 (germline): LGHDT, YNNKEL (reference sequence). The junction had 15 bases not matched to a gene; V was cut back by 4 bases and J by 13 bases. The CDR3 length is 15 residues. This CDR3 is CASSPQGGLAGPQYF. The CDR3 coding sequence is TGTGCCAGCAGCCCTCAGGGAGGCCTAGCGGGCCCACAGTACTTC.

This clonotype appeared a few times. The chain recombines TRBV6-2 or TRBV6-3 with TRBJ2-3; D possibly corresponds to TRBD1 (6 bases). The CDR3 extends over 15 amino acids. The germline CDR1 and CDR2 sequences are MNHEY and SVGEGT. V was clipped by 5 bases and J by 2 bases, with 14 bases between them. The CDR3 loop reads CASSRPGQITDTQYF. The CDR3 DNA sequence: TGTGCCAGCAGTCGACCGGGACAAATCACAGATACGCAGTATTTT.

This clonotype was observed at least ten times. The V gene is TRBV14, the J gene TRBJ1-1, with a weak D call TRBD1 (5 bases). The ends were cut back, 2 bases at V and 5 bases at J, with 12 bases in the middle. The germline CDR1 and CDR2 sequences are SGHDN and FVKESK. CDR3 size: 14 residues. The CDR3, as DNA: TGTGCCAGCAGCCAATTCAGCGGGGGGACTGAAGCTTTCTTT. Translated, it gives CASSQFSGGTEAFF.

V usage is TRBV20-1 and J usage is TRBJ2-7, with 7 nucleotides matching TRBD2. This CDR3 has 15 residues. The V gene's germline CDR1 is DFQATT and CDR2 SNEGSKA (reference sequence). With 3 bases clipped from V and 5 bases from J, the junction kept 13 bases outside the gene matches. The DNA for the CDR3 is TGCAGTGCTAGCCCTGGCGGGAGAAATATTCACGAGCAGTACTTC. Encoded protein: CSASPGGRNIHEQYF.

There are a few counts of this clonotype. The chain has TRBV27 and TRBJ2-3; D not resolved. The CDR3 is 16 amino acids. Germline CDR1 reads MNHEY; CDR2 reads SMNVEV (reference sequence). The V end was cut by 3 bases, the J end by 0 bases, with 13 bases between. The CDR3 coding sequence is TGTGCCAGCAGTTTTGTATCCAGCCTAAGCACAGATACGCAGTATTTT. The encoded protein is CASSFVSSLSTDTQYF.

The V and J genes are TRBV7-2 and TRBJ2-1; D is possibly TRBD1 (6 bases). CDR1 and CDR2 (germline): SGHTA, FQGNSA. Between the trimmed V and J ends, which lost 2 bases and 8 bases, there was a span of 13 bases. This CDR3 has 14 residues. Here the CDR3 DNA reads TGTGCCAGCAGCTTATTTCAGGGGTCGGATGAGCAGTTCTTC. Amino acids: CASSLFQGSDEQFF.

This chain uses TRBV12-3 or TRBV12-4 with TRBJ2-7, with 7 bases that match TRBD1. J lost 4 bases, V lost 6 bases, and 9 bases had no gene match. This CDR3 comprises 14 residues. CDR3 in DNA: TGTGCCAGCAGCCAGACAGGGTACCGGTACGAGCAGTACTTC. It codes for CASSQTGYRYEQYF.

V and J are TRBV3-1 and TRBJ1-6, with D unclear. Germline values: CDR1 LGHDT, CDR2 YNNKEL (reference sequence). CDR3 length: 14 residues. V shed 4 bases and J shed 9 bases, with 13 bases lying between them. CDR3: CASSPLEDGSPLHF. The DNA of the CDR3 is TGTGCCAGCAGCCCCCTGGAGGATGGTTCACCCCTCCACTTT.

The rearrangement joins TRBV4-2 to TRBJ2-3, with 9 bases lining up with TRBD2. Germline CDR1 LGHNA, CDR2 YNFKEQ. CDR3 size: 15 residues. Unmatched junction bases numbered 7, after V lost 5 bases and J lost 4 bases. CDR3 coding DNA: TGTGCCAGCAGCAATGCGGGGGGGCCCTCAGATACGCAGTATTTT. Translation gives CASSNAGGPSDTQYF.

This rearrangement joins TRBV12-3 or TRBV12-4 to TRBJ2-3; D is perhaps TRBD2 (6 bases). The CDR3 has 12 residues. The V and J ends lost 6 bases and 6 bases respectively, with 10 bases between them. The CDR3 nucleotides are TGTGCCAGCAGATTGGGAGGCGATACGCAGTATTTT. It codes for CASRLGGDTQYF.

This clonotype was counted many times. The chain carries TRBV20-1 and TRBJ2-1; 7 bases fit TRBD1. The CDR3 loop spans 17 amino acids. Germline values: CDR1 DFQATT, CDR2 SNEGSKA (reference sequence). V shed 6 bases and J 6 bases; nucleotides not matched to a gene: 20. The CDR3 nucleotides read TGCAGTGCAAGACAGGGCGAGGGCACACGGGGTCGCAATGAGCAGTTCTTC. This translates into CSARQGEGTRGRNEQFF.